The 31 T cell receptor beta chains listed next were all sequenced from one sample in a study of blood T cells in healthy people across ages. Primed by a sample-barcoded 5' primer and a J-beta primer mix, a second PCR proceeded for about 7 to 11 cycles. Each CDR3 protein gets one entry after TCRdb re-called the 5' RACE reads with MiXCR. This table has 600,000 to 800,000 distinct CDR3 sequences, 20% to 25% appearing once. Sequences were obtained from blood. These receptors all come from a man aged 65 to 79 in good health.

The chain uses TRBV27 and TRBJ1-2; 11 bases are a match to TRBD1. With 4 bases clipped from V and 7 bases from J, the junction kept 2 bases outside the gene matches. The CDR3 contains 13 residues. The germline V gene has CDR1 MNHEY and CDR2 SMNVEV (reference sequence). The CDR3 is CASSWTGGGGYTF. In DNA, the CDR3 is TGTGCCAGCAGTTGGACAGGGGGCGGTGGCTACACCTTC.

This clonotype came up many times. The rearrangement links TRBV14 to TRBJ2-7; TRBD1 aligns across 8 bases. The CDR3 totals 15 residues. Per the germline V gene, CDR1 is SGHDN and CDR2 is FVKESK. With 4 bases clipped from V and 7 bases from J, the junction kept 12 bases outside the gene matches. CDR3 region: CASSLPGQGWAEQYF. The DNA of the CDR3 is TGTGCCAGCAGCCTCCCCGGACAGGGTTGGGCTGAGCAGTACTTC.

Ten or more counts support this clonotype. The chain uses TRBV28 and TRBJ2-5, with TRBD2 identical over 8 bases. CDR1 is MDHEN, CDR2 SYDVKM, per germline. Trimming cost V 4 bases and J 4 bases; bases outside gene matches: 8. This CDR3 has 15 residues. The CDR3 region is CASSSPGLEVETQYF. The CDR3 coding sequence is TGTGCCAGCAGTTCGCCGGGACTAGAGGTAGAGACCCAGTACTTC.

The V gene is TRBV12-3 or TRBV12-4, the J gene TRBJ2-5; D is undetermined. With 3 bases removed from V and 5 bases from J, the gap between germline ends came to 10 bases. This CDR3 is built from 13 residues. The CDR3 sequence is CASSFTSRETQYF. The DNA of the CDR3 is TGTGCCAGCAGTTTTACCTCCAGGGAGACCCAGTACTTC.

The sample holds a few counts of this clonotype. The rearrangement uses TRBV6-1 and TRBJ2-5, with 8 positions matching TRBD1. TRBJ2-7 explains the end of the DNA better; the J call may be wrong. This CDR3 contains 17 residues. CDR1 and CDR2 from the germline V gene are MNHNS and SASEGT. The CDR3 reads CASSEVGAGQGPYEQYF. CDR3 sequence (DNA): TGTGCCAGCAGTGAAGTGGGGGCCGGACAGGGCCCCTACGAGCAGTACTTC.

This clonotype showed up just a few times. V gene TRBV5-1 combines with J gene TRBJ2-3; 10 bases fit TRBD2. Germline V gene lookup returns CDR1 SGHRS and CDR2 YFSETQ. Trimming at V came to 0 bases and at J to 4 bases, leaving 5 bases not matched to a gene. The CDR3 runs to 16 residues. CDR3 sequence reads: CASSLVIAGGSDTQYF. In nucleotides, the CDR3 is TGCGCCAGCAGCTTGGTGATAGCGGGAGGCTCAGATACGCAGTATTTT. The complete variable domain, with remaining parts taken from reference TRBV5-1 and TRBJ2-3, reads KAGVTQTPRYLIKTRGQQVTLSCSPISGHRSVSWYQQTPGQGLQFLFEYFSETQRNKGNFPGRFSGRQFSNSRSEMNVSTLELGDSALYLCASSLVIAGGSDTQYFGPGTRLTVL.

The J gene is TRBJ1-1, the V gene TRBV24-1; the D gene is possibly TRBD1 (5 bases). The CDR3 loop spans 12 amino acids. Trimming shortened V by 4 bases and J by 4 bases, and 6 bases separated the two germline ends. Germline CDR1 KGHDR, CDR2 SFDVKD. The CDR3 DNA reads TGTGCCACCAGTGAAAGGGGCACTGAAGCTTTCTTT. The encoded protein is CATSERGTEAFF.

Concerning this clonotype: The conserved phenylalanine or tryptophan normally closing the CDR3 is absent here, so this likely arose from a read error. CDR3: CASSSVWTGGAPGANVLTY. The CDR3 DNA is TGTGCCAGCAGTTCCGTCTGGACAGGGGGCGCTCCTGGGGCCAACGTCCTGACTTAC. The rearrangement joins TRBV28 to TRBJ2-6, with 11 bases matching TRBD1. The CDR3 is 19 amino acids. CDR1 is MDHEN and CDR2 is SYDVKM in the germline V gene. J was trimmed by 2 bases and V by 4 bases; bases with no gene match: 10.

This clonotype came up a few times. J is TRBJ2-5 and V is TRBV9; either TRBD1 or TRBD2 may fit D (5 bases each). CDR3 length: 15 residues. V lost 2 bases to trimming and J lost 5 bases, with 16 bases between them. CDR1 and CDR2 (germline): SGDLS, YYNGEE. In DNA form, the CDR3 reads TGTGCCAGCAGCGTCGGGACCTCAAAAGGGGAGACCCAGTACTTC. Encoded protein: CASSVGTSKGETQYF.

The chain links TRBV15 to TRBJ1-4; D unresolved. CDR3 length: 15 amino acids. CDR1 LNHNV and CDR2 YYDKDF come from the germline V gene (reference sequence). The germline V and J ends were trimmed by 10 bases and 6 bases, with 21 bases remaining between them. CDR3 sequence (DNA): TGTGCCATAGCTACTACTGACAAGGCGCATGAAAAACTGTTTTTT. It encodes CAIATTDKAHEKLFF.

This chain joins TRBV20-1 and TRBJ2-7; 7 nucleotides match TRBD1. The CDR3 has 15 amino acids. J was trimmed by 4 bases and V by 2 bases; bases with no gene match: 11. The germline V gene has CDR1 DFQATT and CDR2 SNEGSKA (reference sequence). The CDR3 spells CSARPPGTVRYEQYF. As DNA, the CDR3 is TGCAGTGCTAGACCACCAGGGACAGTCCGATACGAGCAGTACTTC.

This clonotype was counted a few times. The chain recombines TRBV2 with TRBJ2-5; 8 nucleotides line up with TRBD1. The J segment lost 3 bases and the V segment lost 8 bases, leaving 8 bases of the junction unmatched. Per the germline V gene, CDR1 is SNHLY and CDR2 is FYNNEI. CDR3 length: 14 amino acids. CDR3 DNA sequence: TGTGCCAGCGGACAGGGCCTTTTCGAAGAGACCCAGTACTTC. Protein: CASGQGLFEETQYF.

V gene TRBV4-3 combines with J gene TRBJ2-1; 10 nucleotides line up with TRBD2. The J call is doubtful: the DNA matches TRBJ2-7 better. This CDR3 contains 14 residues. Germline CDR1 and CDR2: LGHNA and YSLEER. The CDR3 coding sequence is TGCGCCAGCAGTTTATTAGCGGGAGGAAGCGAGCAGTACTTC. The encoded protein is CASSLLAGGSEQYF.

There are a few counts of this clonotype. The chain has TRBV3-1 and TRBJ2-3, with no clear D. In germline, CDR1 is LGHDT, CDR2 YNNKEL (reference sequence). V was pared by 2 bases and J by 5 bases, with 14 bases between. CDR3 length: 15 residues. CDR3 in amino acids: CASSQTDERGDTQYF. The DNA for the CDR3 is TGTGCCAGCAGCCAAACGGACGAGAGAGGAGATACGCAGTATTTT.

V and J are TRBV28 and TRBJ1-1; D is unresolved. This CDR3 region has 13 residues. CDR1 and CDR2 from the germline V gene are MDHEN and SYDVKM. V was shortened by 2 bases and J by 6 bases, with 10 bases between the two germline ends. The CDR3 region is CASSLTSVPEAFF. The CDR3 DNA is TGTGCCAGCAGTTTAACGTCGGTCCCTGAAGCTTTCTTT.

There are a few counts of this clonotype. The chain carries TRBV6-5 and TRBJ1-3; D might be TRBD1 (6 bases). The germline V gene encodes CDR1 MNHEY and CDR2 SVGAGI. The length of the CDR3 is 15 residues. Trimming removed 4 bases from V and 4 bases from J, with 14 bases in between. Written as DNA, the CDR3 is TGTGCCAGCAGTTCCTCGGGAGGGGGAGGAAACACCATATATTTT. Its protein product is CASSSSGGGGNTIYF.

V is TRBV3-1 and J is TRBJ2-1; TRBD1 or TRBD2 may be the D gene (5 bases each). Per germline, CDR1 LGHDT and CDR2 YNNKEL (reference sequence). This CDR3 contains 13 residues. V lost 5 bases and J lost 8, with 13 bases in between. This chain's CDR3 is CASSWDGKDEQFF. DNA of the CDR3: TGTGCCAGCAGCTGGGACGGTAAGGATGAGCAGTTCTTC.

This clonotype has more than one count but fewer than ten. The chain links TRBV20-1 to TRBJ2-3; the match to TRBD2 covers 8 bases. The CDR3 contains 15 residues. Trimming removed 4 bases from V and 2 bases from J; junction bases left unmatched: 8. CDR1 is DFQATT and CDR2 is SNEGSKA in the germline V gene (reference sequence). CDR3 in DNA: TGCAGTGCTATCAATAGCGGGAAAACCACAGATACGCAGTATTTT. Encoded protein: CSAINSGKTTDTQYF.

This clonotype has only a few counts. V and J are TRBV4-3 and TRBJ2-3; D not certain. The CDR3 covers 15 residues. CDR1 is LGHNA, CDR2 YSLEER, per germline. V lost 3 bases and J 1 base, leaving 11 bases between the germline ends. CDR3 in amino acids: CASSQYSTGTDTQYF. Here the CDR3 DNA reads TGCGCCAGCAGCCAGTATTCGACTGGCACAGATACGCAGTATTTT.

The CDR3 DNA is TGTGCCAGCAGCTTAGCTGTAGGGGACGCTAGCACAGATACGCAGTATTTT. Protein sequence: CASSLAVGDASTDTQYF. The V call is TRBV7-6, the J call TRBJ2-3; D may correspond to TRBD1 or TRBD2 (5 bases each). The CDR3 sequence is 17 residues long. Germline V lookup: CDR1 SGHVS, CDR2 FNYEAQ. Trimming left V 0 bases short and J 0 bases short, with 13 bases between.

This rearrangement joins TRBV27 to TRBJ1-1; 9 nucleotides line up with TRBD1. There are 18 residues in the CDR3. V trimming: 5 bases; J trimming: 0 bases; junction bases outside the gene matches: 13. Germline values: CDR1 MNHEY, CDR2 SMNVEV (reference sequence). The CDR3 DNA sequence: TGTGCCAGCAGTGCACAGGGACAGGGCCCAAAAATGAACACTGAAGCTTTCTTT. It codes for CASSAQGQGPKMNTEAFF.

The rearrangement uses TRBV7-2 and TRBJ2-1; tentative D call: TRBD2 (5 bases). Trimming took 5 bases from V and 2 from J, leaving 13 bases between them. CDR1 SGHTA and CDR2 FQGNSA come from the germline V gene. The CDR3 has 15 amino acids. This chain's CDR3 is CASSLQAGTYNEQFF. CDR3 coding DNA: TGTGCCAGCAGCCTCCAGGCCGGGACCTACAATGAGCAGTTCTTC. The full variable domain, with the rest looked up from reference TRBV7-2 and TRBJ2-1, is GAGVSQSPSNKVTEKGKDVELRCDPISGHTALYWYRQSLGQGLEFLIYFQGNSAPDKSGLPSDRFSAERTGGSVSTLTIQRTQQEDSAVYLCASSLQAGTYNEQFFGPGTRLTVL.

V and J are TRBV12-3 or TRBV12-4 and TRBJ2-3; 15 bases map to TRBD2. The CDR3 totals 16 residues. V shed 6 bases, J shed 5 bases, and the junction held 6 bases outside the gene matches. For the CDR3, the DNA is TGTGCCAGCAGCCCGGGACTAGCGGGAGGTCTAGATACGCAGTATTTT. This encodes CASSPGLAGGLDTQYF.

The chain carries TRBV20-1 and TRBJ2-1, with 12 bases aligning to TRBD2. The J segment lost 7 bases and the V segment lost 5 bases, leaving 9 bases of the junction unmatched. The V gene's germline CDR1 is DFQATT and CDR2 SNEGSKA (reference sequence). The length of the CDR3 is 15 residues. The CDR3 is CSASWTSGIKNEQFF. The CDR3 nucleotides read TGCAGTGCTTCCTGGACTAGCGGGATAAAGAATGAGCAGTTCTTC.

This clonotype came up a few times. The V call is TRBV3-1, the J call TRBJ2-5; 8 positions match TRBD2. Matching the DNA end better, TRBJ2-1 makes the J call doubtful. The CDR3 is 15 residues long. Germline V gene sequence: CDR1 LGHDT, CDR2 YNNKEL (reference sequence). The CDR3 sequence: CASSPTGGLGNEQFF. In nucleotides, the CDR3 is TGTGCCAGCAGCCCTACGGGAGGGCTAGGCAATGAGCAGTTCTTC.

This clonotype was recorded a few times. J is TRBJ1-1 and V is TRBV7-9; D remains ambiguous. Germline lookup yields CDR1 SEHNR and CDR2 FQNEAQ (reference sequence). The ends were cut back, 5 bases at V and 0 bases at J, with 10 bases in the middle. The CDR3 has 14 amino acids. The CDR3 DNA is TGTGCCAGCAGCATGGGAGGCATGAACACTGAAGCTTTCTTT. This translates into CASSMGGMNTEAFF.

The chain uses TRBV19 and TRBJ2-1, with a weak D call TRBD2 (6 bases). The CDR3 has 14 residues. The ends were cut back, 6 bases at V and 6 bases at J, with 15 bases in the middle. Germline CDR1 LNHDA, CDR2 SQIVND (reference sequence). In DNA, the CDR3 is TGTGCCAGTAGGGCCCCGGGGAGGACCAATGAGCAGTTCTTC. Protein: CASRAPGRTNEQFF.

Remarks on this clonotype: A much bigger clone sits one base away, suggesting this may be a read error. This rearrangement joins TRBV25-1 to TRBJ1-2; D gene ambiguous. The CDR3 covers 11 residues. Germline CDR1 and CDR2: MGHDK and SYGVNS. Trimming removed 2 bases at V and 4 bases at J, with 2 bases between. In DNA, the CDR3 is TGTGCCAGCAGTGAACGCTATGGCTACACCTTC. This gives the protein CASSERYGYTF.

In this sample, this clonotype turned up many times. The chain is built from TRBV27 and TRBJ2-3; perhaps TRBD2 as D (5 bases). This CDR3 comprises 14 residues. V shed 3 bases and J shed 3 bases, with 10 bases lying between them. Germline assignment: CDR1 MNHEY and CDR2 SMNVEV (reference sequence). Written as DNA, the CDR3 is TGTGCCAGCAGTTTGGGGAGACTAACAGATACGCAGTATTTT. It translates to CASSLGRLTDTQYF.

This rearrangement joins TRBV24-1 to TRBJ2-1; D gene ambiguous. The CDR3 runs 15 residues. Trimming removed 4 bases from V and 5 bases from J, with 14 bases in between. Per the germline V gene, CDR1 is KGHDR and CDR2 is SFDVKD. This CDR3 reads CATSDPGLVNNEQFF. CDR3 sequence (DNA): TGTGCCACCAGTGACCCGGGTTTGGTAAACAATGAGCAGTTCTTC.

The chain uses TRBV20-1 and TRBJ2-7; 9 bases match TRBD2. After removal of 6 bases from V and 4 bases from J, the junction contained 7 bases not matched to a gene. The germline V gene encodes CDR1 DFQATT and CDR2 SNEGSKA (reference sequence). CDR3 length: 13 residues. The CDR3: CSARPAGGYEQYF. Here the CDR3 DNA reads TGCAGTGCAAGACCAGCGGGAGGTTACGAGCAGTACTTC.